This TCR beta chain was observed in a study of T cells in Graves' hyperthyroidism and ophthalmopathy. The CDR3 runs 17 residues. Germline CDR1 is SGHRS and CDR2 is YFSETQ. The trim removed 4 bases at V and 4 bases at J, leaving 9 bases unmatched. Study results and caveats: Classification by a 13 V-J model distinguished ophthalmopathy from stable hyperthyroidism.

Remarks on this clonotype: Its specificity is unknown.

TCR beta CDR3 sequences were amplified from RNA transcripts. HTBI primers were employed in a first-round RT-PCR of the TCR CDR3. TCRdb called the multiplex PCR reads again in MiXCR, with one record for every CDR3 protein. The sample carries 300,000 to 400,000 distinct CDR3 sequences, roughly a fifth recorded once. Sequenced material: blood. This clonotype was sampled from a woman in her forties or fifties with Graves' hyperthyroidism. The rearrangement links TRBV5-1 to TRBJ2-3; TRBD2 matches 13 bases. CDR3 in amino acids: CASSLGTSGTGSDTQYF. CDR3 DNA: TGCGCCAGCAGCCTCGGGACTAGCGGGACGGGGTCAGATACGCAGTATTTT.